This T cell receptor (beta chain) was sequenced for a study of blood T cell repertoires in COVID-19. The authors' processing: For nucleated cells, counts were estimated from reference gene primer amplification. This table comes from immunoSEQ multiplex PCR, and its TCRdb copy is limited to in-frame clones, with some not included. The DNA was the basis for D and trimming; V, J and clone size are from that table. The sample has about 210,000 clones, about 78% seen once. From germline, CDR1 is KGHSH and CDR2 LQKENI. Trimming removed 3 bases at V and 5 bases at J, with 14 bases between. The length of the CDR3 is 16 residues.

This sequence originates from a woman aged 70-85 years with acute or convalescent COVID-19. Sequencing input: peripheral blood. This rearrangement joins TRBV18 to TRBJ1-6; D is undetermined. CDR3 residues: CASSPLGGTDNSPLHF. DNA for the CDR3: TGTGCCAGCTCACCGTTGGGAGGAACAGATAATTCACCCCTCCACTTT.